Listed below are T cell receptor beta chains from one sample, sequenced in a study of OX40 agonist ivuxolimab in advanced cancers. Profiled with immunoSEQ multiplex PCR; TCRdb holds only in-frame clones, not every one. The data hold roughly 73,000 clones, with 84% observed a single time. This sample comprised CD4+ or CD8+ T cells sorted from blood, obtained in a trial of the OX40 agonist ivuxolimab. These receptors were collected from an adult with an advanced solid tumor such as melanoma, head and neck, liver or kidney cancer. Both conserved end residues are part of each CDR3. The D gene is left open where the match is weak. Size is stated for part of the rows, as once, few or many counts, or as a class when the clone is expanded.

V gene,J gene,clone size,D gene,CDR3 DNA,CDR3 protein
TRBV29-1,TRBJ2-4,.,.,TGCAGCGTTCACCTAGGGGAAAACATTCAGTACTTC,CSVHLGENIQYF
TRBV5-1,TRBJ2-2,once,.,TGCGCCAGCATCCCCTTTTCCGGGGCGAACACCGGGGAGCTGTTTTTT,CASIPFSGANTGELFF
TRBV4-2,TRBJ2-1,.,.,TGTGCCAGCAGCCAAGATAGTGGGGGGTACAAGGGCAATGAGCAGTTCTTC,CASSQDSGGYKGNEQFF
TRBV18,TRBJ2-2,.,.,TGTGCCAGCTCACCGTCGGGGCCGAACACCGGGGAGCTGTTTTTT,CASSPSGPNTGELFF
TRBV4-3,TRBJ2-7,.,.,TGCGCCAGCAGCCAAGGTCGAGTCTCCTCCTACGAGCAGTACTTC,CASSQGRVSSYEQYF
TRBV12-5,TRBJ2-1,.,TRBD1,TGTGCTAGTGGTTGGGGGGACAGGGGCGTGGATGAGCAGTTCTTC,CASGWGDRGVDEQFF
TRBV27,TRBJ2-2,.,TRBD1,TGTGCCAGCAGTCTTCAGGGGGTCACCGGGGAGCTGTTTTTT,CASSLQGVTGELFF
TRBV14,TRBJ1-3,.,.,TGTGCCAGCAGCCAGGATAGGGGACCCTCTGGAAACACCATATATTTT,CASSQDRGPSGNTIYF
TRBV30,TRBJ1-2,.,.,TGTGCCTGGAGTGTACGGTGGGAAACAGGCTACACCTTC,CAWSVRWETGYTF
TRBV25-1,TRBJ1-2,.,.,TGTGCCAGCAGTGCAGGTGGGAACTATGGCTACACCTTC,CASSAGGNYGYTF
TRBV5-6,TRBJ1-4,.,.,TGTGCCAGCAGCTCCCACCGGTCGGGGGATGAAAAACTGTTTTTT,CASSSHRSGDEKLFF
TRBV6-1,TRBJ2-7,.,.,TGTGCCAGCAGTCGACAGAGCTCCTACGAGCAGTACTTC,CASSRQSSYEQYF
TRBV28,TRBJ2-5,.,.,TGTGCCAGCAGTTACTCCTCGGACGGTGAAGAGACCCAGTACTTC,CASSYSSDGEETQYF
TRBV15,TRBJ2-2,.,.,TGTGCCACCAGCGAGGCCAGGGGGAGGACCGGGGAGCTGTTTTTT,CATSEARGRTGELFF
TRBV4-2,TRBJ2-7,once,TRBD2,TGTGCCAGCAGCCAATACCCCCGGACTAGCGGGGGCTACGAGCAGTACTTC,CASSQYPRTSGGYEQYF
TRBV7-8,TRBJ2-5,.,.,TGTGCCAGCAGCCCCTATCGGGGAGAGACCCAGTACTTC,CASSPYRGETQYF
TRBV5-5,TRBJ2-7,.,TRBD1,TGTGCCAGCAGCAGGGACAGGGCTACCTACGAGCAGTACTTC,CASSRDRATYEQYF
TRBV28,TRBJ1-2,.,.,TGTGCCAGCAGTTCCAGAGACAGGTCGAAGGACTATGGCTACACCTTC,CASSSRDRSKDYGYTF
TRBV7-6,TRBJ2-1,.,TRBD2,TGTGCCAGCAGCTCCCTGACTAAGCGGGGGGGCAATGAGCAGTTCTTC,CASSSLTKRGGNEQFF
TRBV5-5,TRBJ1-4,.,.,TGTGCCAGCAGCTTCCTCTTGGCGGATGAAAAACTGTTTTTT,CASSFLLADEKLFF
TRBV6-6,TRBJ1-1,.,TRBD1,TGTGCCAGCAGACGGACAGGGGAGAACACTGAAGCTTTCTTT,CASRRTGENTEAFF
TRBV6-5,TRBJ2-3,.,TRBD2,TGTGCCAGCAGCCCTAGCGGGAGTGGAGATACGCAGTATTTT,CASSPSGSGDTQYF
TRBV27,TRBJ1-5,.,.,TGTGCCAGCTCTCGACTAAATAGCAATCAGCCCCAGCATTTT,CASSRLNSNQPQHF
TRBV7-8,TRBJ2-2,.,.,TGTGCCAGCAGGCCCTTTAGGACCGGGGAGCTGTTTTTT,CASRPFRTGELFF
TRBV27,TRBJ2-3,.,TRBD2,TGTGCCAGCAGTTTAAGGGGCACTAGCGGCCCCACAGATACGCAGTATTTT,CASSLRGTSGPTDTQYF
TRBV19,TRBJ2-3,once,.,TGTGCCAGTAGTAATCGACGCACAGATACGCAGTATTTT,CASSNRRTDTQYF
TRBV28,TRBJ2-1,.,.,TGTGCCAGCAGTATAGGGGGGAGCTCCTACAATGAGCAGTTCTTC,CASSIGGSSYNEQFF
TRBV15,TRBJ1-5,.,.,TGTGCCACCAGCAGTGCAGGGTTTAGCAATCAGCCCCAGCATTTT,CATSSAGFSNQPQHF
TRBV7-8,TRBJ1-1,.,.,TGTGCCAGCAGCGTACTAAGACAAGCTTTCTTT,CASSVLRQAFF
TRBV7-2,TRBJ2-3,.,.,TGTGCCAGCAGCTTAGCGACGGGAGCAGGCACAGATACGCAGTATTTT,CASSLATGAGTDTQYF
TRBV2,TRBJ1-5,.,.,TGTGCCAGCAGTGATTCAGGGTTTTGGACTCAGCCCCAGCATTTT,CASSDSGFWTQPQHF
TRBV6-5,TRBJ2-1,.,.,TGTGCCAGCAGTCCCTCTCTAGTCACTTACAATGAGCAGTTCTTC,CASSPSLVTYNEQFF
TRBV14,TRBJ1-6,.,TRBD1,TGTGCCAGCAGCCTGAACAGGGGTCGGTCACCCCTCCACTTT,CASSLNRGRSPLHF
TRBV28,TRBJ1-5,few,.,TGTGCCAGCAGGTTAATTAATCAGCCCCAGCATTTT,CASRLINQPQHF
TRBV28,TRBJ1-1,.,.,TGTGCCAGCAGTTTATCGGGTGGCGGCACTGAAGCTTTCTTT,CASSLSGGGTEAFF
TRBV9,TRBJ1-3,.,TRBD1,TGTGCCAGCAGCGCCCCAGGGGGCGTTGGAAACACCATATATTTT,CASSAPGGVGNTIYF
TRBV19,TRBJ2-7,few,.,TGTGCCAGTAGTATAGCCCACAGCTATACCTACGAGCAGTACTTC,CASSIAHSYTYEQYF
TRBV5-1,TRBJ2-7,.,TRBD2,TGCGCCAGCAGCTTGGATGCTAGCGGGGGGACCTACGAGCAGTACTTC,CASSLDASGGTYEQYF
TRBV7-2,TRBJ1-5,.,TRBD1,TGTGCCAGCAGCTGGACCACCGGGACAGGGCGTCAGCCCCAGCATTTT,CASSWTTGTGRQPQHF
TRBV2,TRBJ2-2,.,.,TGTGCCAGCAGTGAATTAGGCAGAAACACCGGGGAGCTGTTTTTT,CASSELGRNTGELFF
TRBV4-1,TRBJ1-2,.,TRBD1,TGCGCCAGCAGCCCCGGGACAGGGCGCGGCTACACCTTC,CASSPGTGRGYTF
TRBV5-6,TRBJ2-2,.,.,TGTGCCAGCAGCTTTCTGGACTTGAACACCGGGGAGCTGTTTTTT,CASSFLDLNTGELFF
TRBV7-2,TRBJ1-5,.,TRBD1,TGTGCCAGCAGCTTACAGGGGGGGTGGGGTCAGCCCCAGCATTTT,CASSLQGGWGQPQHF
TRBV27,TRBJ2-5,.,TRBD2,TGTGCCAGCAGACCTAGCGGAGCCCAAGAGACCCAGTACTTC,CASRPSGAQETQYF
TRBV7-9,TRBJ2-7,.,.,TGTGCCAGCAGCTCAAATACAGACCGCGAGCAGTACTTC,CASSSNTDREQYF
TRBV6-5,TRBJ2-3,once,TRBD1,TGTGCCAGCCGATGGACAGGGGAAGATACGCAGTATTTT,CASRWTGEDTQYF
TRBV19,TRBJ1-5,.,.,TGTGCCAGTATACCCCCCGGGGGAATAGGTCAGCCCCAGCATTTT,CASIPPGGIGQPQHF
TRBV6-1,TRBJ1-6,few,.,.,CASSSSDSLNSPLHF